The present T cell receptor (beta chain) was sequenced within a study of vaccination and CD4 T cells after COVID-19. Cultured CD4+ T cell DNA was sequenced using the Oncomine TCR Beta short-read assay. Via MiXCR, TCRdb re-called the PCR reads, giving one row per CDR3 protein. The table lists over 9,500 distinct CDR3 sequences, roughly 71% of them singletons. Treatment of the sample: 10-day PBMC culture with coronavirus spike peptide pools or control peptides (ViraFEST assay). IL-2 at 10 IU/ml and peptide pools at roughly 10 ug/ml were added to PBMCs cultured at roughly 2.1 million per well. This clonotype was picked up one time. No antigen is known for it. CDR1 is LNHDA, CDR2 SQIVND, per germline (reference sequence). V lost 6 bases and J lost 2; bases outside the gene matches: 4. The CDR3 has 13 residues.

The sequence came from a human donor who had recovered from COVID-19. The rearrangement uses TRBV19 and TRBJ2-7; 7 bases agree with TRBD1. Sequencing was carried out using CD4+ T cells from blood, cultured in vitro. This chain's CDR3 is CASSRDSTYEQYF. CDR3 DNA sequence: TGTGCCAGTAGCCGGGACAGCACCTACGAGCAGTACTTC.